Following are 19 T cell receptor beta chains from one sample sequenced in a study of early T cells in non-severe SARS-CoV-2 infection. From the 5' RACE reads, TCRdb called clonotypes with MiXCR, one entry per CDR3 protein. The sample includes nearly 90,000 distinct CDR3 sequences, approximately 14% of them seen just once. The sample was whole blood. The source is an adult who was a healthcare worker with PCR-confirmed SARS-CoV-2 infection or an uninfected control (not recorded which).

This clonotype occurred a few times. J is TRBJ2-3 and V is TRBV19, with 7 bases lining up with TRBD2. The length of the CDR3 is 15 residues. V dropped 4 bases and J dropped 2; count of bases not matched to a gene: 6. Germline CDR1 is LNHDA and CDR2 is SQIVND (reference sequence). CDR3 DNA: TGTGCCAGTAGTACCCGAGGACTAGACACAGATACGCAGTATTTT. The encoded protein is CASSTRGLDTDTQYF.

The CDR3 sequence: CASLAGGTDTQYF. DNA of the CDR3: TGTGCCAGCCTTGCGGGAGGCACAGATACGCAGTATTTT. This chain joins TRBV2 and TRBJ2-3, with 7 bases aligning to TRBD2. The CDR3 is made up of 13 amino acids. V lost 8 bases, J lost 1 base, and 3 bases stayed unmatched. Germline CDR1 is SNHLY and CDR2 is FYNNEI. Supplemented by reference TRBV2 and TRBJ2-3, the full variable domain reads EPEVTQTPSHQVTQMGQEVILRCVPISNHLYFYWYRQILGQKVEFLVSFYNNEISEKSEIFDDQFSVERPDGSNFTLKIRSTKLEDSAMYFCASLAGGTDTQYFGPGTRLTVL.

This clonotype has just a few counts. The CDR3 DNA reads TGTGCCAGCAGTGAATTGGGGGGAGGGAATGAGCAGTTCTTC. Translation: CASSELGGGNEQFF. The rearrangement joins TRBV6-1 to TRBJ2-1, with TRBD2 matching 7 bases. J gave up 7 bases and V 2 bases, and 5 bases lay outside the gene matches. The CDR3 has 14 amino acids. Per the germline V gene, CDR1 is MNHNS and CDR2 is SASEGT.

The genes are TRBV24-1 and TRBJ2-4, with a possible D match to TRBD2 (6 bases). Germline lookup yields CDR1 KGHDR and CDR2 SFDVKD. The CDR3 has 17 residues. Trimming removed 2 bases from V and 2 bases from J, with 15 bases in between. CDR3 coding DNA: TGTGCCACCAGTGATTCCGGCCTGGAGGGGTCCAAAAACATTCAGTACTTC. Protein product: CATSDSGLEGSKNIQYF.

There are a few counts of this clonotype. The CDR3: CASGLNRGRNSPLHF. The CDR3 bases are TGTGCTAGTGGTTTGAACAGGGGGAGGAATTCACCCCTCCACTTT. This chain joins TRBV12-5 and TRBJ1-6; 8 bases fit TRBD1. The CDR3 is made up of 15 amino acids. The germline gives CDR1 LGHNT, CDR2 FRNRAP. With V trimmed by 2 bases and J by 7 bases, 4 bases remained unmatched.

This clonotype was found a few times. This sequence joins TRBV24-1 and TRBJ2-3; D unresolved. Germline CDR1 and CDR2: KGHDR and SFDVKD. Between the trimmed V and J ends, which lost 6 bases and 5 bases, there was a span of 5 bases. This CDR3 is 11 amino acids long. CDR3 sequence (DNA): TGTGCCACCAGTTTTGGAGATACGCAGTATTTT. Protein sequence: CATSFGDTQYF.

Ten or more counts support this clonotype. V usage is TRBV20-1 and J usage is TRBJ2-1; a possible D gene is TRBD1 (6 bases). With 6 bases removed from V and 4 bases from J, the gap between germline ends came to 19 bases. Per germline, CDR1 DFQATT and CDR2 SNEGSKA (reference sequence). The CDR3 consists of 15 residues. CDR3 protein: CSAYPLRTDYNEQFF. The CDR3 DNA reads TGCAGTGCCTACCCCCTCAGGACAGATTACAATGAGCAGTTCTTC.

The sample holds a few counts of this clonotype. The chain is built from TRBV23-1 and TRBJ2-7; tentative D call: TRBD1 (5 bases). TRBV23-1 is assigned to the ORF class and has an uncertain function. CDR3 size: 16 residues. V lost 3 bases and J lost 7, with 22 bases in between. The CDR3 loop reads CASSHSSRTPVGEQYF. The CDR3 DNA is TGCGCCAGCAGTCACTCCTCAAGGACACCTGTTGGAGAGCAGTACTTC.

The chain links TRBV15 to TRBJ2-5, with 9 bases identical to TRBD1. V was pared by 3 bases and J by 5 bases, with 7 bases of the junction left unmatched. This CDR3 comprises 15 residues. Germline assignment: CDR1 LNHNV and CDR2 YYDKDF (reference sequence). The CDR3 sequence is CATSSLQGAGETQYF. As DNA, the CDR3 is TGTGCCACCAGCAGCCTACAGGGGGCAGGGGAGACCCAGTACTTC.

This chain uses TRBV7-9 with TRBJ2-1; 12 bases line up with TRBD2. Germline V gene lookup returns CDR1 SEHNR and CDR2 FQNEAQ (reference sequence). The CDR3 extends over 12 amino acids. Germline trimming cut 1 base from V and 14 bases from J; bases unmatched to any gene: 0. CDR3 sequence (DNA): TGTGCCAGCAGCTTAGGACTAGCGGGAGAGTTCTTC. It codes for CASSLGLAGEFF.

The CDR3 reads CASSFGRQGTYNSPLHF. The DNA for the CDR3 is TGCGCCAGCAGCTTCGGCCGACAGGGGACCTATAATTCACCCCTCCACTTT. This sequence joins TRBV5-1 and TRBJ1-6; TRBD1 aligns across 8 bases. Germline CDR1 and CDR2: SGHRS and YFSETQ. With V trimmed by 2 bases and J by 2 bases, 6 bases remained unmatched. CDR3 length: 17 residues.

In its sample, this clonotype was seen a few times. V is TRBV11-1 and J is TRBJ2-7; 10 positions match TRBD1. CDR1 and CDR2 (germline): SGHAT, FQDESV (reference sequence). V shed 5 bases and J 6 bases; nucleotides not matched to a gene: 16. CDR3 size: 17 residues. Written as DNA, the CDR3 is TGTGCCAGCAGCAAGCGAGGCCCGGGACAGGGGATCGTCGAGCAGTACTTC. Protein: CASSKRGPGQGIVEQYF. The whole variable domain, remainder taken from reference TRBV11-1 and TRBJ2-7, is EAEVAQSPRYKITEKSQAVAFWCDPISGHATLYWYRQILGQGPELLVQFQDESVVDDSQLPKDRFSAERLKGVDSTLKIQPAELGDSAMYLCASSKRGPGQGIVEQYFGPGTRLTVT.

This clonotype was seen only a few times. This chain uses TRBV4-1 with TRBJ1-5; D unresolved. This CDR3 is built from 14 residues. The germline CDR1 and CDR2 sequences are MGHRA and YSYEKL. V dropped 1 base and J dropped 6 bases, with 10 bases sitting between them. CDR3 loop: CASSQAEGSQPQHF. As DNA, the CDR3 is TGCGCCAGCAGCCAAGCAGAGGGTAGTCAGCCCCAGCATTTT.

The V gene is TRBV29-1, the J gene TRBJ2-1, with 8 bases identical to TRBD1. The length of the CDR3 is 13 residues. Trimming removed 5 bases from V and 0 bases from J; junction bases left unmatched: 0. Germline V gene lookup returns CDR1 SQVTM and CDR2 ANQGSEA. CDR3 coding DNA: TGCAGCGTTACAGGGGGCTCCTACAATGAGCAGTTCTTC. It specifies CSVTGGSYNEQFF.

This clonotype has at least ten counts. This chain joins TRBV7-2 and TRBJ1-5; no definite D call. V was pared by 2 bases and J by 1 base, with 3 bases between. Germline CDR1 is SGHTA and CDR2 is FQGNSA. The CDR3 covers 13 residues. The CDR3 bases are TGTGCCAGCAGCTTACGCAGCAATCAGCCCCAGCATTTT. Encoded protein: CASSLRSNQPQHF.

The chain combines TRBV30 with TRBJ1-5; D is possibly TRBD1 (5 bases). Germline V CDR1 and CDR2: GTSNPN, SVGIG (reference sequence). The CDR3 length is 15 residues. The V end was cut by 5 bases, the J end by 2 bases, with 16 bases between. CDR3 nucleotide sequence: TGTGCCTGGGGGAGGCAGGGAGTCGGCAATCAGCCCCAGCATTTT. Translating it yields CAWGRQGVGNQPQHF.

This CDR3 reads CASSYSTNSGNTIYF. DNA of the CDR3: TGTGCCAGCAGCTATAGCACTAACTCTGGAAACACCATATATTTT. The J gene is TRBJ1-3, the V gene TRBV7-9; D is unclear. Between the trimmed V and J ends, which lost 4 bases and 0 bases, there was a span of 10 bases. CDR3 size: 15 residues. Germline values: CDR1 SEHNR, CDR2 FQNEAQ (reference sequence). The whole variable domain, remainder taken from reference TRBV7-9 and TRBJ1-3, is DTGVSQNPRHKITKRGQNVTFRCDPISEHNRLYWYRQTLGQGPEFLTYFQNEAQLEKSRLLSDRFSAERPKGSFSTLEIQRTEQGDSAMYLCASSYSTNSGNTIYFGEGSWLTVV.

This clonotype was observed a handful of times. The gene calls are TRBV4-2 and TRBJ1-1; D unclear. Germline V gene data show CDR1 as LGHNA and CDR2 as YNFKEQ. The CDR3 runs 13 residues. The V gene lost 0 bases and the J gene lost 11 bases, with 13 bases spanning the gap. DNA for the CDR3: TGTGCCAGCAGCCAAGAAAGTACCTTTAGGGCTTTCTTT. It codes for CASSQESTFRAFF.

The V and J genes are TRBV4-1 and TRBJ2-3; D remains ambiguous. With 0 bases removed from V and 3 bases from J, the gap between germline ends came to 7 bases. CDR1 and CDR2 (germline): MGHRA, YSYEKL. The length of the CDR3 is 14 residues. CDR3 sequence reads: CASSQDRNTDTQYF. CDR3 nucleotides: TGCGCCAGCAGCCAAGACAGGAATACAGATACGCAGTATTTT.